This T cell receptor (beta chain) stems from a study of beta chain features in type 1 diabetes. Findings and limits, study-wide: Small HLA sub-analyses could not settle whether HLA shapes TCRB rearrangement. For type 1 diabetes patients, VDJ junctions showed fewer insertions and more deletions. Across all four CD4+ subsets, people with type 1 diabetes showed modestly shorter TCRB CDR3s.

Sequencing targeted expressed TCRB transcripts, as all isolated RNA had been reverse transcribed. Samples of naive, central memory and regulatory T cells yielded a mean of about 3.7 million reads. Clones were read by immunoSEQ multiplex PCR, and TCRdb kept only the in-frame ones, dropping some. The sample lists around 150,000 clones; about a tenth were seen once. The CDR3 consists of 14 residues. Germline V CDR1 and CDR2: MNHEY, SMNVEV (reference sequence). Trimming took 6 bases from V and 2 from J; bases not matched to a gene: 3. Points on this clone: The antigen is not known.

Cell sorting via CD45RO/CCR7/CD25/CD127/CD95/CD27 was performed to obtain CD4+ naive, central memory, regulatory and stem cell-like memory cells. Sequencing input: central memory CD4+ T cells from blood. V is TRBV27 and J is TRBJ2-3; 9 nucleotides agree with TRBD1. This TCR derives from a man aged 25 to 40 with type 1 diabetes. The DNA for the CDR3 is TGTGCCAGCAGGGGGGACAGGGACACAGATACGCAGTATTTT. It encodes CASRGDRDTDTQYF.